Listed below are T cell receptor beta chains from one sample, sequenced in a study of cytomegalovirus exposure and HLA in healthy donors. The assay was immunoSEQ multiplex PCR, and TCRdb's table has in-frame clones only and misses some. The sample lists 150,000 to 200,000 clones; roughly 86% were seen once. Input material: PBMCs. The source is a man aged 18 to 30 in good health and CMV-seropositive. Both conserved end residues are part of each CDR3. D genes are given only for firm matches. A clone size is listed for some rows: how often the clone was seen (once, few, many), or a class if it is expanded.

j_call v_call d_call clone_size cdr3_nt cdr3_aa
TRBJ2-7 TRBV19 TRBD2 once TGTGCCACTAGCGGGAGCCACGAGCAGTACTTC CATSGSHEQYF
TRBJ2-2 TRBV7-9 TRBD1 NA TGTGCCAGTAGGGGGCTTAACACCGGGGAGCTGTTTTTT CASRGLNTGELFF
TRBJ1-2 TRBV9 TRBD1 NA TGTGCCAGCAGCCCGGGGACAGGAGAATTGTATGGCTCTCGTAAAGGCTACACCTTC CASSPGTGELYGSRKGYTF
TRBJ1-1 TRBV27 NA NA TGTGCCAGCAGACAGGGTGGGACTGAAGCTTTCTTT CASRQGGTEAFF
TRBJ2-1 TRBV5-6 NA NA TGTGCCAGCAGCGTTAGCGGTCGGAACAATGAGCAGTTCTTC CASSVSGRNNEQFF
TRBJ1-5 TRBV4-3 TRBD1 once TGCGCCAGCAGCGCGTCTATAGGGGGCAGTAATCAGCCCCAGCATTTT CASSASIGGSNQPQHF
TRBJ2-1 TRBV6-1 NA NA TGTGCCAGCAGTGAAGCGGCAGGGTACCATGAGCAGTTCTTC CASSEAAGYHEQFF
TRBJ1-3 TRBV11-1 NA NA TGTGCCAGCAGCTTCGGGAATGGGCAAGCTGCTGGAAACACCATATATTTT CASSFGNGQAAGNTIYF
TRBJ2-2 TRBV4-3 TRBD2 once TGCGCCAGCAGCCTATCAAGCGGGAGGGTCACCGGGGAGCTGTTTTTT CASSLSSGRVTGELFF
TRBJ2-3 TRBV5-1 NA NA TGCGCCAGCAGCTTATGGACAGCGGACACAGATACGCAGTATTTT CASSLWTADTDTQYF